This TCR beta chain was identified in a study of radiotherapy plus CTLA-4 blockade in lung cancer. Profiled with immunoSEQ multiplex PCR; TCRdb holds only in-frame clones, not every one. Of roughly 53,000 clones listed, under 85% were seen once; the top ten hold around 3.2%. V was clipped by 1 base and J by 6 bases, with 12 bases between them. The CDR3 has 15 residues. Germline V CDR1 and CDR2: MDHEN, SYDVKM. The receptor was derived from a human donor with non-small cell lung cancer who had a partial response to radiotherapy plus ipilimumab. This material consisted of peripheral blood, taken from a patient treated with radiotherapy plus ipilimumab. V and J are TRBV28 and TRBJ2-2; D is perhaps TRBD2 (6 bases). CDR3 sequence: CASSLFGSIAGELFF. CDR3 DNA sequence: TGTGCCAGCAGTTTATTCGGGAGTATTGCCGGGGAGCTGTTTTTT.